The 21 T cell receptor beta chains below all came from one sample that was sequenced in a study of Graves' ophthalmopathy and Graves' hyperthyroidism. Scientists amplified the TCR beta CDR3 regions from RNA transcripts. After a first-round RT-PCR with HTBI primers, a second-round multiplex PCR was run. TCRdb reprocessed the multiplex PCR reads via MiXCR and lists one record per CDR3 protein. The data contain fewer than 350,000 distinct CDR3 sequences, about 17% of them singletons. The sequencing input was peripheral blood. These receptors all come from an adult man with Graves' ophthalmopathy.

Many counts were recorded for this clonotype. The V gene is TRBV29-1, the J gene TRBJ1-2, with D perhaps matching TRBD1 (5 bases). Germline V lookup: CDR1 SQVTM, CDR2 ANQGSEA. V was pared by 6 bases and J by 1 base, with 15 bases between. The CDR3 is made up of 14 amino acids. Here the CDR3 DNA reads TGCAGCGTCGGCGAAGTCGGGGGTAACTATGGCTACACCTTC. This translates into CSVGEVGGNYGYTF.

This clonotype was recorded at least ten times. The chain couples TRBV20-1 to TRBJ1-5, with a weak D call TRBD1 (6 bases). Trimming removed 2 bases at V and 5 bases at J, with 10 bases between. This CDR3 comprises 13 residues. Germline lookup yields CDR1 DFQATT and CDR2 SNEGSKA (reference sequence). The CDR3 DNA follows: TGCAGTGCTAGACGACAGGAAGATCAGCCCCAGCATTTT. Protein product: CSARRQEDQPQHF.

This clonotype was found many times. The chain employs TRBV20-1 and TRBJ2-5, with 10 positions matching TRBD2. With V trimmed by 1 base and J by 2 bases, 13 bases remained unmatched. Germline CDR1 and CDR2: DFQATT and SNEGSKA (reference sequence). There are 18 residues in the CDR3. DNA of the CDR3: TGCAGTGCTAGAGTTCCGGGACTAGCGAGGAGACCTCAAGAGACCCAGTACTTC. Translating it yields CSARVPGLARRPQETQYF.

This clonotype was seen at least ten times. CDR3 in DNA: TGTGCCAGCAGAATACAGGGAGGCGGCTACACCTTC. The encoded protein is CASRIQGGGYTF. The chain joins TRBV27 to TRBJ1-2; TRBD1 is a possible D gene (6 bases). CDR3 length: 12 amino acids. The ends were cut back, 6 bases at V and 8 bases at J, with 13 bases in the middle. CDR1 and CDR2 (germline): MNHEY, SMNVEV (reference sequence).

In its sample, this clonotype was seen many times. The DNA for the CDR3 is TGTGCCAGCAGCCAAGACGGGGCGGGAGGCCAAGAGACCCAGTACTTC. As protein: CASSQDGAGGQETQYF. J is TRBJ2-5 and V is TRBV4-2, with 8 nucleotides matching TRBD2. CDR3 length equals 16 residues. V was pared by 0 bases and J by 1 base, with 4 bases of the junction left unmatched. Germline loops: CDR1 LGHNA, CDR2 YNFKEQ.

This clonotype was detected once. The V call is TRBV5-1, the J call TRBJ2-7; maybe TRBD1 (5 bases). Germline CDR1 and CDR2: SGHRS and YFSETQ. This CDR3 region has 14 residues. Trimming removed 1 base from V and 3 bases from J, with 11 bases in between. In nucleotides, the CDR3 is TGCGCCAGCAGCTTGACGGACATGAGCTACGAGCAGTACTTC. Translating gives CASSLTDMSYEQYF.

Written as DNA, the CDR3 is TGTGCCAGCAGCCCGGGGACAGCAGTCGAGTTGAAAGAGACCCAGTACTTC. Translating gives CASSPGTAVELKETQYF. The chain employs TRBV6-1 and TRBJ2-5, with 7 bases that match TRBD1. This CDR3 has 17 residues. V shed 6 bases and J 3 bases; nucleotides not matched to a gene: 16. The germline gives CDR1 MNHNS, CDR2 SASEGT.

This clonotype occurred many times. This chain connects TRBV6-2 or TRBV6-3 to TRBJ2-2; TRBD2 is a possible D gene (6 bases). V was cut by 4 bases and J by 2 bases, with 11 bases left in between. CDR1 is MNHEY, CDR2 SVGEGT, per germline. The CDR3 spans 15 residues. Here the CDR3 reads CASSSPGDNTGELFF. For the CDR3, the DNA is TGTGCCAGCAGTTCACCGGGGGATAACACCGGGGAGCTGTTTTTT.

In its sample, this clonotype was seen many times. The V and J genes are TRBV6-5 and TRBJ1-5; D not certain. The germline CDR1 and CDR2 sequences are MNHEY and SVGAGI. The CDR3 length is 16 residues. Trimming stripped 5 bases from V and 0 bases from J, with 14 bases between. The CDR3 nucleotides read TGTGCCAGCAGTACCGTTCTAGGCTATAGCAATCAGCCCCAGCATTTT. This gives the protein CASSTVLGYSNQPQHF.

This clonotype was seen ten or more times. This chain's CDR3 is CALSRTGLEAFF. The CDR3 DNA is TGTGCATTGTCTAGGACAGGGCTTGAAGCTTTCTTT. V gene TRBV30 combines with J gene TRBJ1-1, with TRBD1 identical over 8 bases. This CDR3 comprises 12 residues. In germline, CDR1 is GTSNPN, CDR2 SVGIG (reference sequence).

This clonotype occurred many times. The CDR3 spells CATSSVRNTGELFF. CDR3 coding DNA: TGTGCCACCAGCTCCGTAAGGAACACCGGGGAGCTGTTTTTT. The chain is built from TRBV2 and TRBJ2-2; no clear D. Germline CDR1 reads SNHLY; CDR2 reads FYNNEI. CDR3 length: 14 residues. V dropped 10 bases and J dropped 1 base, with 13 bases sitting between them.

This clonotype came up many times. V is TRBV20-1 and J is TRBJ2-7, with 11 bases aligning to TRBD2. CDR1 DFQATT and CDR2 SNEGSKA come from the germline V gene (reference sequence). The CDR3 loop spans 17 amino acids. The J segment lost 2 bases and the V segment lost 5 bases, leaving 14 bases of the junction unmatched. The CDR3 sequence: CSAPLRKTSGIPYEQYF. CDR3 DNA: TGCAGTGCTCCACTCCGTAAGACTAGCGGGATCCCCTACGAGCAGTACTTC.

This clonotype has at least ten counts. This chain uses TRBV11-2 with TRBJ2-7, with D maybe TRBD1 (6 bases). The CDR3 loop spans 14 amino acids. V lost 1 base and J lost 3, with 10 bases in between. The germline V gene has CDR1 SGHAT and CDR2 FQNNGV. The CDR3 DNA reads TGTGCCAGCAGCTTAGTACAGGGTCACTACGAGCAGTACTTC. Amino acids: CASSLVQGHYEQYF.

This clonotype has ten or more counts. The chain links TRBV27 to TRBJ1-1, with no clear D. The CDR3 is 15 residues long. The germline V and J ends were trimmed by 7 bases and 1 base, with 16 bases remaining between them. Germline loops: CDR1 MNHEY, CDR2 SMNVEV (reference sequence). The CDR3 DNA sequence: TGTGCCAGCATCACTAGGTCCAAAGGGAACACTGAAGCTTTCTTT. Protein product: CASITRSKGNTEAFF.

This clonotype was detected many times. This chain links TRBV7-3 with TRBJ2-2; D remains unclear. In germline, CDR1 is SGHTA, CDR2 FQGTGA. Trimming removed 3 bases at V and 4 bases at J, with 9 bases between. The CDR3 contains 14 residues. The DNA for the CDR3 is TGTGCCAGCAGCTTCGGTAGTAGCACCGGGGAGCTGTTTTTT. This sequence encodes CASSFGSSTGELFF.

This clonotype appeared many times. The chain joins TRBV19 to TRBJ2-7, with TRBD2 identical over 8 bases. The CDR3 consists of 15 residues. Losses at the gene ends were 3 bases for V and 4 bases for J; bases not matched to a gene: 8. Germline V CDR1 and CDR2: LNHDA, SQIVND (reference sequence). Written as DNA, the CDR3 is TGTGCCAGTAGTATGCGGGGGGCGAGTGTTTACGAGCAGTACTTC. Amino acid sequence: CASSMRGASVYEQYF.

In this sample, this clonotype turned up many times. This chain connects TRBV19 to TRBJ2-5, with 9 bases identical to TRBD1. CDR3 size: 14 residues. CDR1 is LNHDA and CDR2 is SQIVND in the germline V gene (reference sequence). V was pared by 6 bases and J by 5 bases, with 7 bases of the junction left unmatched. CDR3: CASRRTGGEETQYF. CDR3 DNA sequence: TGTGCCAGTAGGCGCACAGGGGGCGAGGAGACCCAGTACTTC.

At least ten counts were recorded for this clonotype. V and J are TRBV20-1 and TRBJ2-2; possible D gene TRBD2, 5 bases. The CDR3 spans 14 residues. With 6 bases removed from V and 1 base from J, the gap between germline ends came to 12 bases. Germline V gene lookup returns CDR1 DFQATT and CDR2 SNEGSKA (reference sequence). The DNA of the CDR3 is TGCAGTGCCTCAGCGGACGGGAACACCGGGGAGCTGTTTTTT. Translation: CSASADGNTGELFF.

The rearrangement joins TRBV7-2 to TRBJ2-5; perhaps TRBD2 as D (5 bases). V lost 5 bases and J lost 4, with 14 bases in between. The CDR3 covers 14 residues. The V gene's germline CDR1 is SGHTA and CDR2 FQGNSA. CDR3 protein: CASSIREPRETQYF. In DNA, the CDR3 is TGTGCCAGCAGCATCCGGGAACCTAGAGAGACCCAGTACTTC.

This clonotype has at least ten counts. The chain is built from TRBV28 and TRBJ1-5, with 7 positions matching TRBD1. CDR3 length equals 17 residues. Looked up from germline, CDR1 is MDHEN and CDR2 is SYDVKM. J was trimmed by 2 bases and V by 6 bases; bases with no gene match: 13. The CDR3 region has the DNA TGTGCCAGCAGCCTCGGGACAGTAGTTTCTGGCAATCAGCCCCAGCATTTT. Its translation: CASSLGTVVSGNQPQHF.

This clonotype has ten or more counts. The chain combines TRBV11-2 with TRBJ2-5; D gene uncertain. Germline CDR1 reads SGHAT; CDR2 reads FQNNGV. This CDR3 spans 12 amino acids. Trimming removed 6 bases at V and 4 bases at J, with 9 bases between. The CDR3 sequence: CASSYTTETQYF. In nucleotides, the CDR3 is TGTGCCAGCAGTTACACCACAGAGACCCAGTACTTC.